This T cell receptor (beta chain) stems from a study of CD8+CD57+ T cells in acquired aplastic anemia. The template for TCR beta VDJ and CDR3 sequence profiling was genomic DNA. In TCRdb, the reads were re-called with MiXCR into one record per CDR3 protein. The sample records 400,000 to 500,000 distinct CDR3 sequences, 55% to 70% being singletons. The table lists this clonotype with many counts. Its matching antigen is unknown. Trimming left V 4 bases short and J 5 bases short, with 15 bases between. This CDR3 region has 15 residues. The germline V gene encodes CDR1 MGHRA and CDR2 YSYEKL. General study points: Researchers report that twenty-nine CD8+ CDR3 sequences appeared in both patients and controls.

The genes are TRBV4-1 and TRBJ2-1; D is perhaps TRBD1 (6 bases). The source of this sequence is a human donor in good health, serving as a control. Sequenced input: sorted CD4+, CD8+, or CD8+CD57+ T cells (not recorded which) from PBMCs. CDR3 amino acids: CASSPSPTGHNEQFF. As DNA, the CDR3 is TGCGCCAGCAGCCCATCCCCGACAGGCCACAATGAGCAGTTCTTC.